Listed here is a single TCR beta chain. V gave up 6 bases and J gave up 7 bases; unmatched junction bases: 2. The CDR3 runs to 13 residues. The V gene's germline CDR1 is KGHSH and CDR2 LQKENI. These data come from a study of blood T cell dynamics during melanoma immunotherapy. TCRdb keeps only in-frame clones here, not all; method: immunoSEQ multiplex PCR. This table has under 8,500 clones, more than 80% appearing once. Time point specified: week 3, after first cycle of checkpoint inhibitor. The rearrangement joins TRBV18 to TRBJ1-6; 8 nucleotides match TRBD1. This TCR was recovered from a human donor with melanoma. The material was blood, obtained from a patient treated with checkpoint blockade. The CDR3 reads CASSGQANSPLHF. The CDR3 nucleotides are TGTGCCAGCTCGGGACAGGCCAATTCACCCCTCCACTTT. Full variable domain (rest looked up from reference TRBV18 and TRBJ1-6): NAGVMQNPRHLVRRRGQEARLRCSPMKGHSHVYWYRQLPEEGLKFMVYLQKENIIDESGMPKERFSAEFPKEGPSILRIQQVVRGDSAAYFCASSGQANSPLHFGNGTRLTVT.